The 30 T cell receptor beta chains in this list originate from one sample, sequenced in a study of T cells in localized non-small cell lung cancer. Generated by immunoSEQ multiplex PCR, the TCRdb table keeps only in-frame clones and is missing some. The repertoire holds 27,000 or so clones, with approximately 85% as singletons. This sample comprised peripheral blood, obtained before any cancer treatment. These TCRs come from a woman aged 35 to 69 with stage I lung adenocarcinoma.

This sequence joins TRBV6-5 and TRBJ1-1; 11 bases are a match to TRBD1. Trimming at V came to 1 base and at J to 2 bases, leaving 3 bases not matched to a gene. Germline CDR1 is MNHEY and CDR2 is SVGAGI. The CDR3 runs 16 residues. The CDR3, as DNA: TGTGCCAGCAGTTACTTGAGGACAGGGGGCAACACTGAAGCTTTCTTT. Residues: CASSYLRTGGNTEAFF.

CDR3 amino acids: CASSSAGRDTEAFF. In nucleotides, the CDR3 is TGTGCCAGCTCATCTGCGGGACGGGACACTGAAGCTTTCTTT. The V call is TRBV18, the J call TRBJ1-1; D possibly corresponds to TRBD1 (5 bases). CDR1 is KGHSH, CDR2 LQKENI, per germline. The ends were cut back, 5 bases at V and 3 bases at J, with 13 bases in the middle. The CDR3 has 14 residues.

The chain combines TRBV7-2 with TRBJ1-1, with unresolved D. Germline assignment: CDR1 SGHTA and CDR2 FQGNSA. The CDR3 loop spans 14 amino acids. Trimming removed 5 bases from V and 3 bases from J, with 13 bases in between. The CDR3 region is CASSPGAAYTEAFF. The CDR3 DNA reads TGTGCCAGCAGCCCCGGTGCAGCGTACACTGAAGCTTTCTTT. The entire variable domain, with the rest obtained from reference TRBV7-2 and TRBJ1-1, is as follows: GAGVSQSPSNKVTEKGKDVELRCDPISGHTALYWYRQSLGQGLEFLIYFQGNSAPDKSGLPSDRFSAERTGGSVSTLTIQRTQQEDSAVYLCASSPGAAYTEAFFGQGTRLTVV.

This rearrangement joins TRBV7-2 to TRBJ2-7; 7 positions agree with TRBD1. The CDR3 length is 13 residues. V gave up 3 bases and J gave up 2 bases; unmatched junction bases: 1. Germline CDR1 and CDR2: SGHTA and FQGNSA. Here the CDR3 reads CASSFDRAYEQYF. For the CDR3, the DNA is TGTGCCAGCAGCTTCGACAGGGCCTACGAGCAGTACTTC.

The rearrangement links TRBV7-2 to TRBJ2-1, with a possible D match to TRBD2 (6 bases). Germline CDR1 reads SGHTA; CDR2 reads FQGNSA. With 3 bases removed from V and 3 bases from J, the gap between germline ends came to 24 bases. The CDR3 is made up of 19 amino acids. The CDR3 sequence is CASSLVGATSLAFYNEQFF. CDR3 nucleotides: TGTGCCAGCAGCTTGGTCGGCGCAACTTCACTAGCATTCTACAATGAGCAGTTCTTC.

Only one count was recorded for this clone. The chain carries TRBV11-2 and TRBJ2-2; 12 positions agree with TRBD2. Trimming at V came to 6 bases and at J to 5 bases, leaving 7 bases not matched to a gene. The V gene's germline CDR1 is SGHAT and CDR2 FQNNGV. The CDR3 length is 16 residues. The CDR3 DNA reads as TGTGCCAGCAGTTCTAGCGGGGGGGCAGCGACCGGGGAGCTGTTTTTT. It codes for CASSSSGGAATGELFF.

CDR3 loop: CASSLLRGAGGHEQYF. DNA of the CDR3: TGTGCCAGCAGCTTGCTGAGGGGAGCAGGGGGCCACGAGCAGTACTTC. The chain employs TRBV7-8 and TRBJ2-7; 8 nucleotides line up with TRBD1. Trimming cost V 3 bases and J 5 bases; bases outside gene matches: 12. Germline assignment: CDR1 SGHVS and CDR2 FQNEAQ. The CDR3 contains 16 residues.

The chain carries TRBV4-3 and TRBJ2-1, with D tentatively TRBD2 (5 bases). The CDR3 spans 15 residues. Germline CDR1 reads LGHNA; CDR2 reads YSLEER. Trimming stripped 0 bases from V and 10 bases from J, with 16 bases between. CDR3 protein: CASSQDVPLVGEQFF. CDR3 DNA sequence: TGCGCCAGCAGCCAAGATGTACCACTAGTCGGCGAGCAGTTCTTC.

The rearrangement uses TRBV5-1 and TRBJ2-1; D uncertain. This CDR3 contains 13 residues. Germline V gene lookup returns CDR1 SGHRS and CDR2 YFSETQ. V shed 3 bases and J shed 0 bases, with 4 bases lying between them. As DNA, the CDR3 is TGCGCCAGCAGCTCCAGCTCCTACAATGAGCAGTTCTTC. Amino acid sequence: CASSSSSYNEQFF.

CDR3 loop: CASSLRGEGRGEAFF. Here the CDR3 DNA reads TGTGCCAGCAGCTTAAGGGGGGAGGGGCGCGGCGAAGCTTTCTTT. The rearrangement uses TRBV7-2 and TRBJ1-1, with D possibly matching TRBD1 (6 bases). This CDR3 is built from 15 residues. V shed 2 bases and J shed 8 bases, with 18 bases lying between them. CDR1 and CDR2 (germline): SGHTA, FQGNSA.

The chain carries TRBV11-3 and TRBJ2-2; TRBD1 might be the D (5 bases). Trimming left V 4 bases short and J 1 base short, with 13 bases between. This CDR3 comprises 16 residues. Germline V gene lookup returns CDR1 SGHNT and CDR2 YENEEA. CDR3 sequence: CASSSTAGLNTGELFF. DNA for the CDR3: TGTGCCAGCAGCTCTACGGCAGGGTTGAACACCGGGGAGCTGTTTTTT.

To note about this clone: A read error may account for a junction end that differs from germline. J is TRBJ2-5 and V is TRBV7-9; 9 bases line up with TRBD2. CDR1 is SEHNR, CDR2 FQNEAQ, per germline (reference sequence). There are 18 residues in the CDR3. CDR3 in amino acids: CASSLAFRAGGLKETQYF. CDR3 DNA sequence: TGTGCCAGCAGCCTAGCCTTCCGAGCGGGGGGCCTAAAGGAGACCCAGTACTTC.

The CDR3 bases are TGTGCCAGTAAAGGGCAGGGACTGAGATCCGGGGAGCTGTTTTTT. This codes for CASKGQGLRSGELFF. The V gene is TRBV19, the J gene TRBJ2-2; TRBD2 might be the D (6 bases). V lost 7 bases, J lost 6 bases, and 18 bases lay in between. The germline V gene encodes CDR1 LNHDA and CDR2 SQIVND (reference sequence). The CDR3 is 15 residues long.

This clone was found a few times. This specimen includes other DNA sequences encoding the same CDR3. The rearrangement uses TRBV13 and TRBJ1-3; D is perhaps TRBD1 (5 bases). V lost 4 bases to trimming and J lost 2 bases, with 12 bases between them. Germline V gives CDR1 PRHDT, CDR2 FYEKMQ (reference sequence). The CDR3 is 15 amino acids. The CDR3 sequence is CASSYGGTAGNTIYF. The CDR3 region has the DNA TGTGCCAGCAGCTACGGGGGGACGGCTGGAAACACCATATATTTT.

The genes are TRBV6-5 and TRBJ1-5; no reliable D call. The CDR3 is 15 residues long. The V and J ends lost 0 bases and 3 bases respectively, with 9 bases between them. Per germline, CDR1 MNHEY and CDR2 SVGAGI. CDR3 DNA: TGTGCCAGCAGTTACTCGTTGGGGATCAATCAGCCCCAGCATTTT. The encoded protein is CASSYSLGINQPQHF.

The chain uses TRBV27 and TRBJ1-4, with D unclear. This CDR3 contains 14 residues. Germline V gene sequence: CDR1 MNHEY, CDR2 SMNVEV (reference sequence). With 1 base removed from V and 4 bases from J, the gap between germline ends came to 7 bases. CDR3 loop: CASSLWGFNEKLFF. Written as DNA, the CDR3 is TGTGCCAGCAGTTTATGGGGATTTAATGAAAAACTGTTTTTT.

This clone was recorded once. The genes are TRBV5-1 and TRBJ1-6, with TRBD1 matching 8 bases. CDR3 length equals 16 residues. V dropped 0 bases and J dropped 6; count of bases not matched to a gene: 5. Germline loops: CDR1 SGHRS, CDR2 YFSETQ. DNA for the CDR3: TGCGCCAGCAGCTTGGGCCTCGGACAGGGTAATTCACCCCTCCACTTT. It encodes CASSLGLGQGNSPLHF.

This chain connects TRBV7-8 to TRBJ1-1, with D possibly matching TRBD1 (5 bases). V lost 0 bases and J 2 bases, leaving 7 bases between the germline ends. Germline V gene sequence: CDR1 SGHVS, CDR2 FQNEAQ. The CDR3 covers 14 residues. The CDR3 reads CASSLAGANTEAFF. The CDR3 bases are TGTGCCAGCAGCTTAGCCGGGGCTAACACTGAAGCTTTCTTT.

The rearrangement uses TRBV6-1 and TRBJ1-2; D is perhaps TRBD1 (6 bases). The CDR3 extends over 15 amino acids. V was clipped by 0 bases and J by 4 bases, with 12 bases between them. Per germline, CDR1 MNHNS and CDR2 SASEGT. The CDR3 DNA sequence: TGTGCCAGCAGTGAAGCGGGGGGCGTTGGCTATGGCTACACCTTC. Translation: CASSEAGGVGYGYTF.

The gene calls are TRBV4-3 and TRBJ2-7; either TRBD1 or TRBD2 may fit D (5 bases each). Germline assignment: CDR1 LGHNA and CDR2 YSLEER. Trimming shortened V by 4 bases and J by 1 base, and 17 bases separated the two germline ends. The CDR3 loop spans 16 amino acids. For the CDR3, the DNA is TGCGCCAGCAGCCCCACCACCCCGGGGCGGTCCTACGAGCAGTACTTC. Protein sequence: CASSPTTPGRSYEQYF.

V is TRBV7-2 and J is TRBJ1-2; D gene unclear. Trimming cost V 3 bases and J 2 bases, with 4 bases left between them. From germline, CDR1 is SGHTA and CDR2 FQGNSA. The CDR3 contains 12 residues. The CDR3 nucleotides read TGTGCCAGCAGCTTCCCCAACTATGGCTACACCTTC. Protein sequence: CASSFPNYGYTF.

The J gene is TRBJ2-2, the V gene TRBV7-3; TRBD1 is a possible D gene (5 bases). This CDR3 spans 16 amino acids. V lost 4 bases and J lost 0, with 12 bases in between. Germline CDR1 reads SGHTA; CDR2 reads FQGTGA. As DNA, the CDR3 is TGTGCCAGCAGCTCCCAGACAGTGGCGAACACCGGGGAGCTGTTTTTT. Amino acids: CASSSQTVANTGELFF.

The rearrangement joins TRBV19 to TRBJ1-4; 7 bases are shared with TRBD1. The CDR3 length is 14 residues. J was trimmed by 7 bases and V by 4 bases; bases with no gene match: 6. Germline loops: CDR1 LNHDA, CDR2 SQIVND (reference sequence). For the CDR3, the DNA is TGTGCCAGTAGTAACCGGGACAGCACTGAAAAACTGTTTTTT. Translation: CASSNRDSTEKLFF.

The gene calls are TRBV7-6 and TRBJ2-2, with D perhaps assigned TRBD1 or TRBD2 (5 bases each). V gave up 4 bases and J gave up 0 bases, with 12 bases separating them. This CDR3 comprises 16 residues. Germline V gene lookup returns CDR1 SGHVS and CDR2 FNYEAQ. The CDR3 DNA follows: TGTGCCAGCAGCTGGGGACCGCCCGCGAACACCGGGGAGCTGTTTTTT. Translation gives CASSWGPPANTGELFF.

This clone was counted once. The chain combines TRBV13 with TRBJ2-3; D not resolved. Trimming stripped 1 base from V and 7 bases from J, with 6 bases between. This CDR3 is 12 amino acids long. Germline lookup yields CDR1 PRHDT and CDR2 FYEKMQ (reference sequence). CDR3 residues: CASSLAVNTQYF. In nucleotides, the CDR3 is TGTGCCAGCAGCTTAGCTGTGAATACGCAGTATTTT.

The chain is built from TRBV19 and TRBJ1-2, with D hard to call. Looked up from germline, CDR1 is LNHDA and CDR2 is SQIVND (reference sequence). This CDR3 region has 11 residues. V was trimmed by 0 bases and J by 9 bases, leaving 5 bases between them. CDR3 in amino acids: CASSIDERYTF. For the CDR3, the DNA is TGTGCCAGTAGTATAGATGAGCGCTACACCTTC.

The chain has TRBV5-1 and TRBJ2-3; 9 bases are shared with TRBD2. The length of the CDR3 is 15 residues. Losses at the gene ends were 4 bases for V and 5 bases for J; bases not matched to a gene: 8. CDR1 is SGHRS and CDR2 is YFSETQ in the germline V gene. Here the CDR3 DNA reads TGCGCCAGCAGCCCCACCGGGACTAGCCAAGATACGCAGTATTTT. Translated: CASSPTGTSQDTQYF.

This chain links TRBV7-2 with TRBJ2-5; D unresolved. Germline V gene sequence: CDR1 SGHTA, CDR2 FQGNSA. The CDR3 spans 14 residues. Trimming removed 5 bases from V and 5 bases from J, with 15 bases in between. The CDR3 here is CASSPLHELETQYF. The CDR3 nucleotides are TGTGCCAGCAGCCCGTTACATGAACTGGAGACCCAGTACTTC.

The V gene is TRBV7-2, the J gene TRBJ1-1; D is possibly TRBD1 (6 bases). Germline CDR1 reads SGHTA; CDR2 reads FQGNSA. The CDR3 contains 14 residues. The V and J ends lost 3 bases and 7 bases respectively, with 15 bases between them. DNA of the CDR3: TGTGCCAGCAGCTTTTCAGGGGCTGTGGGTGAAGCTTTCTTT. Amino acids: CASSFSGAVGEAFF.

This chain links TRBV5-1 with TRBJ2-3; perhaps TRBD2 as D (5 bases). Germline values: CDR1 SGHRS, CDR2 YFSETQ. V lost 0 bases, J lost 2 bases, and 13 bases lay in between. The CDR3 extends over 16 amino acids. The chain's CDR3 is CASSLEPSSYTDTQYF. CDR3 sequence (DNA): TGCGCCAGCAGCTTGGAGCCTAGCTCTTACACAGATACGCAGTATTTT.